This T cell receptor beta chain appears in the sequencing data of a study of OX40 agonist ivuxolimab in advanced cancers. Turning to the study itself: Ivuxolimab, an agonistic anti-OX40 (CD134) antibody, was given to patients. Study conclusions and caveats: The study found that CD8+ T cells averaged more expanded clones than CD4+.

The sample holds a few counts of this clone. Its matching antigen is unknown. Here immunoSEQ multiplex PCR was the method, and the copy in TCRdb shows in-frame clones only, minus some. The sample records some 100,000 clones, around nine tenths being singletons. CDR1 is MNHEY, CDR2 SMNVEV, per germline (reference sequence). The CDR3 runs 17 residues. V was cut by 3 bases and J by 0 bases, with 12 bases left in between. The source of this sequence is an adult with an advanced solid tumor such as melanoma, head and neck, liver or kidney cancer. The specimen was CD4+ or CD8+ T cells sorted from blood, collected in a trial of the OX40 agonist ivuxolimab. The chain combines TRBV27 with TRBJ2-6; perhaps TRBD2 as D (5 bases). CDR3 amino acids: CASSFWSGSSGANVLTF. Written as DNA, the CDR3 is TGTGCCAGCAGTTTCTGGTCGGGGAGCTCTGGGGCCAACGTCCTGACTTTC.